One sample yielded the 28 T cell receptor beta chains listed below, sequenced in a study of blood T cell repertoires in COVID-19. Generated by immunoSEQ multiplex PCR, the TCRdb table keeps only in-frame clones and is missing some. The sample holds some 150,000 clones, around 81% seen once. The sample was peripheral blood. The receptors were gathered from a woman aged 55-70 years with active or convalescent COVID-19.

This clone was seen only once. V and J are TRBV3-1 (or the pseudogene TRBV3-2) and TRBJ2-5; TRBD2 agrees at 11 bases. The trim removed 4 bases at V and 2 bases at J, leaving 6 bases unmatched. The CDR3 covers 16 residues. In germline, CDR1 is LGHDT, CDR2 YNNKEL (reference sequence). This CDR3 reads CASSPRLAGTQETQYF. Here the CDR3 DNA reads TGTGCCAGCAGCCCCAGACTAGCGGGGACACAAGAGACCCAGTACTTC.

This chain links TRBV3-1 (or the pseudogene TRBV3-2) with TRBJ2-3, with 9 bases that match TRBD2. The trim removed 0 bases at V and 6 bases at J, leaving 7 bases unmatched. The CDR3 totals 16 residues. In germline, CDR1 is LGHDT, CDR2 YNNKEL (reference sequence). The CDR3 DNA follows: TGTGCCAGCAGCCAAGAGGGCAGCGGGAGGTCGGATACGCAGTATTTT. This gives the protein CASSQEGSGRSDTQYF.

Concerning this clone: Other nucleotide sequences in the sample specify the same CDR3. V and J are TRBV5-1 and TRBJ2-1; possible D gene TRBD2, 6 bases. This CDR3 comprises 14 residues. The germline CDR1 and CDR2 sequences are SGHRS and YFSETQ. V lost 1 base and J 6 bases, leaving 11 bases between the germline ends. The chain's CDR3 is CASSLTGLPNEQFF. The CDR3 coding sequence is TGCGCCAGCAGCTTGACGGGACTCCCCAATGAGCAGTTCTTC.

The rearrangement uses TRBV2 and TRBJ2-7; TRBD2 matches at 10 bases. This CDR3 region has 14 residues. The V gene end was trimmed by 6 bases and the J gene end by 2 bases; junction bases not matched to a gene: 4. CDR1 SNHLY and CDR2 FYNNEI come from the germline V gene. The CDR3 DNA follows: TGTGCCAGCAGGGACCTAGCGGGGGCCTACGAGCAGTACGTC. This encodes CASRDLAGAYEQYV.

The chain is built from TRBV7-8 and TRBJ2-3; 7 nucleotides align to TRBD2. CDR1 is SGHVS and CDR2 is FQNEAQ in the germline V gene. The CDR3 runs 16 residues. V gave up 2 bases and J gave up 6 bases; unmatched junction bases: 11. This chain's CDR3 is CASSLFGTMGGDTQYF. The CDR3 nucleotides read TGTGCCAGCAGCTTATTTGGGACTATGGGGGGGGATACGCAGTATTTT.

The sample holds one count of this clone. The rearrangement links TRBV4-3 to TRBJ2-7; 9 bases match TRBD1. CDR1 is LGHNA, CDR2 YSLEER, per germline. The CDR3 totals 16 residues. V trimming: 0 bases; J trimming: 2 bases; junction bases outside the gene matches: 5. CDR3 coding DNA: TGCGCCAGCAGCCAAGAATTGGGACAGGGTACCTACGAGCAGTACTTC. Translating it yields CASSQELGQGTYEQYF.

The CDR3: CASSREGASQPQHF. CDR3 nucleotides: TGTGCCAGCTCACGAGAGGGGGCGTCTCAGCCCCAGCATTTT. J is TRBJ1-5 and V is TRBV18; 7 nucleotides line up with TRBD1. The length of the CDR3 is 14 residues. Germline trimming cut 4 bases from V and 6 bases from J; bases unmatched to any gene: 6. CDR1 is KGHSH and CDR2 is LQKENI in the germline V gene.

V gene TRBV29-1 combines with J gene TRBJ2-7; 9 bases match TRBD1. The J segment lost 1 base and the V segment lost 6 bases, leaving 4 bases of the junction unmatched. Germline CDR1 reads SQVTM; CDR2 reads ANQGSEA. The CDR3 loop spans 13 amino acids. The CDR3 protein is CSVKTGGSYEQYF. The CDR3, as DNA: TGCAGCGTGAAGACAGGGGGTTCCTACGAGCAGTACTTC.

The CDR3 loop reads CASSHWASGSNEQFF. DNA of the CDR3: TGTGCCAGCAGCCACTGGGCTAGCGGGAGCAATGAGCAGTTCTTC. The chain has TRBV6-2 or TRBV6-3 and TRBJ2-1; 10 positions agree with TRBD2. Trimming cost V 6 bases and J 6 bases; bases outside gene matches: 8. The V gene's germline CDR1 is MNHEY and CDR2 SVGEGT. The CDR3 covers 15 residues.

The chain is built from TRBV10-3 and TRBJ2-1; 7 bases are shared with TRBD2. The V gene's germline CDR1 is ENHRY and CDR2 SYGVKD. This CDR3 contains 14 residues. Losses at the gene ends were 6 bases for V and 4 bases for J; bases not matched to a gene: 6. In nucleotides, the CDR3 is TGTGCCATCAGGGCCCATAGCGGGTACAATGAGCAGTTCTTC. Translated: CAIRAHSGYNEQFF.

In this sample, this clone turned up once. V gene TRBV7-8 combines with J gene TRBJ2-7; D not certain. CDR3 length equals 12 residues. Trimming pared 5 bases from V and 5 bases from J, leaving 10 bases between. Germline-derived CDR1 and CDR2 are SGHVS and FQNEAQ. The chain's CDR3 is CASSLHMDEQYF. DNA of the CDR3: TGTGCCAGCAGCCTCCACATGGACGAGCAGTACTTC.

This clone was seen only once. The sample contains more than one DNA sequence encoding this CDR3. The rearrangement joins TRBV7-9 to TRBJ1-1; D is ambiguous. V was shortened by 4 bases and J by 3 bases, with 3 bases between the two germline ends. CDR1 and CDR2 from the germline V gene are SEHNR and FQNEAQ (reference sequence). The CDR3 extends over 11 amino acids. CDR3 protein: CASSSYTEAFF. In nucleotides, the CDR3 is TGTGCCAGCAGCTCCTACACTGAAGCTTTCTTT.

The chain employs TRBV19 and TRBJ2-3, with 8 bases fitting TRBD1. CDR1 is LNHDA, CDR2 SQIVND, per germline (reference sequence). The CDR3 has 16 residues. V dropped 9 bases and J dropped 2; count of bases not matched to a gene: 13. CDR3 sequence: CASKNRGTGLTDTQYF. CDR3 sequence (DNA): TGTGCCAGCAAAAACAGGGGGACCGGTCTCACAGATACGCAGTATTTT.

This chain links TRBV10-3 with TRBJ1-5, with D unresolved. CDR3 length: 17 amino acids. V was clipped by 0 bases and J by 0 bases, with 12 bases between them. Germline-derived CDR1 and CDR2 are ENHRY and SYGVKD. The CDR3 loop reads CAISESKQSYSNQPQHF. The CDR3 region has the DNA TGTGCCATCAGTGAGTCCAAACAGAGCTATAGCAATCAGCCCCAGCATTTT.

The DNA of the CDR3 is TGTGCCAGCAGCCCAGGGGACACCATCACCGGGGAGCTGTTTTTT. It translates to CASSPGDTITGELFF. The rearrangement joins TRBV7-2 to TRBJ2-2, with TRBD1 as a possible D gene (6 bases). Germline CDR1 reads SGHTA; CDR2 reads FQGNSA. This CDR3 contains 15 residues. V was shortened by 5 bases and J by 4 bases, with 14 bases between the two germline ends.

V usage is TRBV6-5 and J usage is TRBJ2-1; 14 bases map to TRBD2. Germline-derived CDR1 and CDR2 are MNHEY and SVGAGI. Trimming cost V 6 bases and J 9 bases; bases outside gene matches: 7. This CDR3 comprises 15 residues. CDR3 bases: TGTGCCAGCAGCCGGACTAGCGGGGGGTTTGGTGAGCAGTTCTTC. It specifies CASSRTSGGFGEQFF.

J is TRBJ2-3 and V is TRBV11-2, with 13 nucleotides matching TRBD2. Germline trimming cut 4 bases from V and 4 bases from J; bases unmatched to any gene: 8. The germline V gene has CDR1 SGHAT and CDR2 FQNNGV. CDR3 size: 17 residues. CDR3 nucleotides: TGTGCCAGCAGCTCCACTCCGGGACTAGCGGGACCAGATACGCAGTATTTT. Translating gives CASSSTPGLAGPDTQYF. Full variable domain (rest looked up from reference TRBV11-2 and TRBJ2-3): EAGVAQSPRYKIIEKRQSVAFWCNPISGHATLYWYQQILGQGPKLLIQFQNNGVVDDSQLPKDRFSAERLKGVDSTLKIQPAKLEDSAVYLCASSSTPGLAGPDTQYFGPGTRLTVL.

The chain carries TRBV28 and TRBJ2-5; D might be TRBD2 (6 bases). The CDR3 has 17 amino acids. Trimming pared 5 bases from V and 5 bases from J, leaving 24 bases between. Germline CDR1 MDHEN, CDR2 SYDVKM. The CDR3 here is CASSTTRGLSASETQYF. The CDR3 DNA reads TGTGCCAGCAGTACAACCCGGGGACTTAGCGCATCGGAGACCCAGTACTTC.

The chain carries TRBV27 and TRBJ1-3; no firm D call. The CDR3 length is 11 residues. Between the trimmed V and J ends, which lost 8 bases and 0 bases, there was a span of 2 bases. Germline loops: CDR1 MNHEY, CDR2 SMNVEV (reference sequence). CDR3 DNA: TGTGCCAGCCGCTCTGGAAACACCATATATTTT. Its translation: CASRSGNTIYF.

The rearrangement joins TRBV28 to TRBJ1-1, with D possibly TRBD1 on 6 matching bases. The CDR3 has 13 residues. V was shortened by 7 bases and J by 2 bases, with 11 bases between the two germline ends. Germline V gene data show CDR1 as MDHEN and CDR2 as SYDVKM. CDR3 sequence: CASIVRGNTEAFF. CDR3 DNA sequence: TGTGCCAGCATCGTCAGGGGTAACACTGAAGCTTTCTTT.

CDR3 protein: CASSVPGDNEQFF. Written as DNA, the CDR3 is TGTGCCAGCAGTGTCCCCGGGGATAATGAGCAGTTCTTC. The rearrangement joins TRBV28 to TRBJ2-1; weak D call: TRBD2 (5 bases). This CDR3 spans 13 amino acids. V lost 5 bases to trimming and J lost 7 bases, with 12 bases between them. The germline gives CDR1 MDHEN, CDR2 SYDVKM. Combining the CDR3 with reference TRBV28 and TRBJ2-1 gives the whole variable domain DVKVTQSSRYLVKRTGEKVFLECVQDMDHENMFWYRQDPGLGLRLIYFSYDVKMKEKGDIPEGYSVSREKKERFSLILESASTNQTSMYLCASSVPGDNEQFFGPGTRLTVL.

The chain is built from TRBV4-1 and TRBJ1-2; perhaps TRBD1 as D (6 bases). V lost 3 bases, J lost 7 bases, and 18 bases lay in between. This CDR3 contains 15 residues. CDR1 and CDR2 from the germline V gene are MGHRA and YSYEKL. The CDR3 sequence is CASSQTGGLLAGYTF. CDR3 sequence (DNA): TGCGCCAGCAGCCAGACAGGCGGACTTCTTGCTGGCTACACCTTC.

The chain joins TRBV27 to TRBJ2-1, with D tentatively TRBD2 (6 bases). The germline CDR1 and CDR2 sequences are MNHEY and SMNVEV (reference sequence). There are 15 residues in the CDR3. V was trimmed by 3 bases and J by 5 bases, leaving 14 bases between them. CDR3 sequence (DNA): TGTGCCAGCAGTTTTATCGCCGGGGGACACAATGAGCAGTTCTTC. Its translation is CASSFIAGGHNEQFF.

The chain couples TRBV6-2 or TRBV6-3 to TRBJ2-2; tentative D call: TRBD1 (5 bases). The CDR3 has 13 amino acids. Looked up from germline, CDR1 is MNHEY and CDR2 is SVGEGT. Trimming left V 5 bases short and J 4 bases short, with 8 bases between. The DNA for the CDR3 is TGTGCCAGCAGTCAGACAGTCACCGGGGAGCTGTTTTTT. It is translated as CASSQTVTGELFF.

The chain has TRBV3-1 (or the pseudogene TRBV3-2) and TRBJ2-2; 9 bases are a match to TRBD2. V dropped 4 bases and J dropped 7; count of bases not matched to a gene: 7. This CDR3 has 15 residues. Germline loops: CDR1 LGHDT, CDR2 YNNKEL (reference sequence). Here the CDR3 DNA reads TGTGCCAGCAGCCTGGCGGGGGGGCAGATCGGGGAGCTGTTTTTT. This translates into CASSLAGGQIGELFF.

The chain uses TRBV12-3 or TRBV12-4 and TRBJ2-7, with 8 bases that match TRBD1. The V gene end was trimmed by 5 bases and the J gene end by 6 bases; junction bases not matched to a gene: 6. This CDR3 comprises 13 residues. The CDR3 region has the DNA TGTGCCAGCAGTAACGGACAGGGTCGCGAGCAGTACTTC. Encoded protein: CASSNGQGREQYF.

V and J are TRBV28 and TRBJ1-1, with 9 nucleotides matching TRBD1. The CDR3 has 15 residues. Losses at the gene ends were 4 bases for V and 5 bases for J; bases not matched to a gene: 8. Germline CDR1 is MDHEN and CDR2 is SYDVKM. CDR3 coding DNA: TGTGCCAGCAGTTCGCCTACAGGGGGCCGGACTGAAGCTTTCTTT. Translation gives CASSSPTGGRTEAFF.

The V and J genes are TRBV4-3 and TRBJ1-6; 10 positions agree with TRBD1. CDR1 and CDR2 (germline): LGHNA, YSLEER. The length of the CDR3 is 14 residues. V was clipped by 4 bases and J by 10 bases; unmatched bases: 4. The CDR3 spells CASSPGQGGSPLHF. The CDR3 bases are TGCGCCAGCAGCCCCGGACAGGGGGGATCACCCCTCCACTTT.